These 14 T cell receptor beta chains originate from one sample sequenced in a study of blood T cell repertoires in COVID-19. Sequenced by immunoSEQ multiplex PCR; TCRdb stores in-frame clones only, minus some. The sample lists 95,000 to 130,000 clones; approximately 84% were seen once. The sequencing sample was made of peripheral blood. The receptors originated from a man in his 70s with active or convalescent COVID-19.

This chain connects TRBV5-6 to TRBJ2-5; possibly TRBD1 for D (6 bases). Looked up from germline, CDR1 is SGHDT and CDR2 is YYEEEE. The V gene lost 4 bases and the J gene lost 2 bases, with 18 bases spanning the gap. This CDR3 is built from 16 residues. The CDR3 loop is CASSPPPRDKQETQYF. The CDR3 region has the DNA TGTGCCAGCAGCCCGCCGCCCCGGGACAAGCAAGAGACCCAGTACTTC.

The chain recombines TRBV20-1 with TRBJ1-2, with TRBD1 identical over 7 bases. After removal of 3 bases from V and 2 bases from J, the junction contained 6 bases not matched to a gene. Germline loops: CDR1 DFQATT, CDR2 SNEGSKA (reference sequence). The CDR3 spans 14 residues. CDR3 sequence: CSASDRVGNYGYTF. The CDR3 DNA is TGCAGTGCTAGTGACAGGGTAGGAAACTATGGCTACACCTTC.

The chain links TRBV7-2 to TRBJ1-3, with 9 bases aligning to TRBD1. The CDR3 is 16 amino acids. J gave up 4 bases and V 5 bases, and 9 bases lay outside the gene matches. From germline, CDR1 is SGHTA and CDR2 FQGNSA. Here the CDR3 DNA reads TGTGCCAGCAGCCCCCTGACAGGGGGTTTCGGAAACACCATATATTTT. Translated, it gives CASSPLTGGFGNTIYF.

CDR3 sequence: CASDTTDVYGYTF. CDR3 DNA sequence: TGTGCTAGTGATACGACAGACGTCTATGGCTACACCTTC. This chain joins TRBV12-5 and TRBJ1-2, with D perhaps TRBD1 (5 bases). Per the germline V gene, CDR1 is LGHNT and CDR2 is FRNRAP. The CDR3 extends over 13 amino acids. V dropped 7 bases and J dropped 4 bases, with 13 bases sitting between them.

The V call is TRBV2, the J call TRBJ1-1; TRBD1 agrees at 7 bases. This CDR3 spans 14 amino acids. CDR1 is SNHLY and CDR2 is FYNNEI in the germline V gene. J gave up 4 bases and V 5 bases, and 7 bases lay outside the gene matches. The CDR3 protein is CASSSDRVGTEAFF. In DNA, the CDR3 is TGTGCCAGCAGTTCTGACAGGGTTGGCACTGAAGCTTTCTTT.

The DNA of the CDR3 is TGTGCCATCAGGTCTAGCGGGAATTACAATGAGCAGTTCTTC. Its translation is CAIRSSGNYNEQFF. The chain couples TRBV10-3 to TRBJ2-1; TRBD2 agrees at 9 bases. The CDR3 totals 14 residues. Germline lookup yields CDR1 ENHRY and CDR2 SYGVKD. With V trimmed by 6 bases and J by 4 bases, 4 bases remained unmatched.

The chain combines TRBV29-1 with TRBJ1-1; TRBD1 matches at 8 bases. Germline loops: CDR1 SQVTM, CDR2 ANQGSEA. The CDR3 covers 14 residues. V dropped 5 bases and J dropped 1; count of bases not matched to a gene: 6. The CDR3 DNA reads as TGCAGCGTTCTACGACAGGGGAAGAACACTGAAGCTTTCTTT. Protein product: CSVLRQGKNTEAFF.

This clone showed up just once. J is TRBJ2-1 and V is TRBV7-3, with 8 bases aligning to TRBD2. This CDR3 comprises 16 residues. Trimming at V came to 0 bases and at J to 9 bases, leaving 10 bases not matched to a gene. Germline values: CDR1 SGHTA, CDR2 FQGTGA. In nucleotides, the CDR3 is TGTGCCAGCAGCTTAACTTGGGTAGCGGGGCCGGGTGAGCAGTTCTTC. It is translated as CASSLTWVAGPGEQFF.

This clone is a singleton in its sample. The CDR3 reads CASSLLLGQGRETQYF. CDR3 coding DNA: TGTGCCAGCAGCTTGTTACTAGGACAGGGAAGAGAGACCCAGTACTTC. The rearrangement links TRBV5-6 to TRBJ2-5; TRBD1 agrees at 8 bases. Trimming cost V 1 base and J 4 bases; bases outside gene matches: 9. Germline CDR1 is SGHDT and CDR2 is YYEEEE. CDR3 length: 16 amino acids.

The chain joins TRBV2 to TRBJ2-3; unclear D gene. Between the trimmed V and J ends, which lost 2 bases and 0 bases, there was a span of 6 bases. The CDR3 contains 14 residues. CDR1 and CDR2 from the germline V gene are SNHLY and FYNNEI. The chain's CDR3 is CASSELLSTDTQYF. CDR3 DNA sequence: TGTGCCAGCAGTGAACTCCTTAGCACAGATACGCAGTATTTT.

The genes are TRBV3-1 (or the pseudogene TRBV3-2) and TRBJ1-1, with D possibly being TRBD1 (5 bases). The CDR3 is made up of 14 amino acids. The germline V gene has CDR1 LGHDT and CDR2 YNNKEL (reference sequence). V was pared by 2 bases and J by 4 bases, with 11 bases between. CDR3: CASSQQGFGTEAFF. The CDR3 nucleotides are TGTGCCAGCAGCCAACAGGGATTCGGCACTGAAGCTTTCTTT.

The chain links TRBV12-3 or TRBV12-4 to TRBJ1-1; a possible D gene is TRBD1 (6 bases). The CDR3 has 13 residues. The V and J ends lost 7 bases and 5 bases respectively, with 14 bases between them. The CDR3 region has the DNA TGTGCCAGCAAGATCAGGGGCTGGACTGAAGCTTTCTTT. Its translation: CASKIRGWTEAFF.

A single count supports this clone. The J gene is TRBJ1-1, the V gene TRBV6-1, with D unresolved. The CDR3 has 14 residues. Deletions cut 7 bases from V and 0 bases from J, with 12 bases between. CDR1 and CDR2 (germline): MNHNS, SASEGT. DNA for the CDR3: TGTGCCAGCAAACCGGGAGAATTGAACACTGAAGCTTTCTTT. This translates into CASKPGELNTEAFF.

The chain combines TRBV15 with TRBJ1-2; TRBD1 matches 8 bases. Germline V CDR1 and CDR2: LNHNV, YYDKDF (reference sequence). V was pared by 0 bases and J by 0 bases, with 6 bases of the junction left unmatched. The CDR3 consists of 17 residues. The CDR3 DNA is TGTGCCACCAGCAGAGAACTAGGACAGGGCACTAACTATGGCTACACCTTC. Residues: CATSRELGQGTNYGYTF.